This TCR beta chain was found in a study of blood T cell repertoires in COVID-19. The wider study: Material from acute and convalescent COVID-19 was sourced from the United States, Italy and Spain. From T cells, B-cell-depleted T cells, or PBMCs came the material, which was cDNA or gDNA.

Study processing details: Nucleated cell counts were estimated from reference gene primer amplification. The repertoire was sequenced with immunoSEQ multiplex PCR; TCRdb's copy has only in-frame clones and lacks some. That table supplies the V and J calls and clone size; D and trimming were determined from the DNA. This sample yields under 130,000 clones, of which approximately 85% are seen a single time; roughly 4.5% belongs to the top ten. This clone occurred a few times. The receptor's source is a middle-aged man with acute or convalescent COVID-19. The specimen sequenced was peripheral blood.

The CDR3 sequence: CASSSARTGNVDGYTF. The CDR3 bases are TGTGCCAGCAGCTCCGCCCGGACAGGGAATGTTGATGGCTACACCTTC. The chain recombines TRBV5-6 with TRBJ1-2, with 8 positions matching TRBD1. The CDR3 length is 16 residues. V shed 3 bases and J 6 bases; nucleotides not matched to a gene: 13. Germline V gene data show CDR1 as SGHDT and CDR2 as YYEEEE. The full variable domain, its missing parts supplied by reference TRBV5-6 and TRBJ1-2, is DAGVTQSPTHLIKTRGQQVTLRCSPKSGHDTVSWYQQALGQGPQFIFQYYEEEERQRGNFPDRFSGHQFPNYSSELNVNALLLGDSALYLCASSSARTGNVDGYTFGSGTRLTVV.